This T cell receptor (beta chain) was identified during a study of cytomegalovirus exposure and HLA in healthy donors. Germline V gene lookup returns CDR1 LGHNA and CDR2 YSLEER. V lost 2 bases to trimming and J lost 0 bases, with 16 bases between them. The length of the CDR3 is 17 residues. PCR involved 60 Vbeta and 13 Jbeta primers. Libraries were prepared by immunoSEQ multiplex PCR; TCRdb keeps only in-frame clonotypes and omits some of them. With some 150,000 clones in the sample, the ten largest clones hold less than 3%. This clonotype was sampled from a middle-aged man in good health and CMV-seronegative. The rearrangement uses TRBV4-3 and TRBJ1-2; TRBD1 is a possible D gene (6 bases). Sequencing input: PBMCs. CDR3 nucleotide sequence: TGCGCCAGCAGCCAAACTACCGGGACACCTACTAACTATGGCTACACCTTC. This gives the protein CASSQTTGTPTNYGYTF.